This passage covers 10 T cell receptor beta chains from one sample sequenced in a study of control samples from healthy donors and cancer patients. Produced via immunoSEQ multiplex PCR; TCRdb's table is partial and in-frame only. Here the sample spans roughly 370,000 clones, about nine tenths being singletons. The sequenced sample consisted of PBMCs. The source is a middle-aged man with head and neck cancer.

CDR3 residues: CASSQDPLGAQGNEKLFF. DNA of the CDR3: TGTGCCAGCAGCCAAGATCCCTTGGGGGCGCAGGGCAATGAAAAACTGTTTTTT. The chain is built from TRBV14 and TRBJ1-4, with D perhaps matching TRBD1 (6 bases). Trimming removed 0 bases from V and 5 bases from J, with 19 bases in between. CDR1 SGHDN and CDR2 FVKESK come from the germline V gene. This CDR3 is 18 amino acids long.

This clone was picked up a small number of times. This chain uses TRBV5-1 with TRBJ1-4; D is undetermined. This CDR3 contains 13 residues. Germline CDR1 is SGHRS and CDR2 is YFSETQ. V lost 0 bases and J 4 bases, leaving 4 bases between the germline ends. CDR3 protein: CASSLDGNEKLFF. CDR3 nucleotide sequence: TGCGCCAGCAGCTTGGACGGTAATGAAAAACTGTTTTTT.

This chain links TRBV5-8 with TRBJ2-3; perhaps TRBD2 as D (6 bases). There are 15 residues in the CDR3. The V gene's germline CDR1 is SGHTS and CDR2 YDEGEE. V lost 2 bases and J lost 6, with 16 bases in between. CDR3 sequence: CASSFTGVSIDTQYF. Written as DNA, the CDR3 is TGTGCCAGCAGCTTTACGGGAGTTTCGATTGATACGCAGTATTTT. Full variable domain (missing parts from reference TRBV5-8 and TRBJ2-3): EAGVTQSPTHLIKTRGQQATLRCSPISGHTSVYWYQQALGLGLQFLLWYDEGEERNRGNFPPRFSGRQFPNYSSELNVNALELEDSALYLCASSFTGVSIDTQYFGPGTRLTVL.

This CDR3 reads CASSSEGSDTEAFF. For the CDR3, the DNA is TGTGCCAGCAGCTCGGAGGGTAGTGACACTGAAGCTTTCTTT. The chain is built from TRBV7-9 and TRBJ1-1; D ambiguous. The CDR3 has 14 amino acids. Trimming cost V 4 bases and J 3 bases, with 12 bases left between them. Germline V lookup: CDR1 SEHNR, CDR2 FQNEAQ (reference sequence).

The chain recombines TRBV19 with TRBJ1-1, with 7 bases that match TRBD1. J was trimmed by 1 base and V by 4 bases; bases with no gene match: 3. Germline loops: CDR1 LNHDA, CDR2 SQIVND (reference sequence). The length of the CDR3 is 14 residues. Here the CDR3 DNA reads TGTGCCAGTAGTACACAGGGGAGGAACACTGAAGCTTTCTTT. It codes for CASSTQGRNTEAFF.

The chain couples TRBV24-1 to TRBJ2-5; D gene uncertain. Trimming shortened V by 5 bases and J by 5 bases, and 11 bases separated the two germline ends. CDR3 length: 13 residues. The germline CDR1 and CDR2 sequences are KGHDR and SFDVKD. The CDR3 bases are TGTGCCACCAGTGGGACCAGGAGTGAGACCCAGTACTTC. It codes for CATSGTRSETQYF.

CDR3 region: CASSLYLAVGRTDTQYF. In nucleotides, the CDR3 is TGTGCCAGCAGTTTGTACCTAGCAGTAGGAAGGACAGATACGCAGTATTTT. The chain is built from TRBV27 and TRBJ2-3; the D gene is possibly TRBD2 (5 bases). V shed 3 bases and J shed 3 bases, with 19 bases lying between them. CDR3 length: 17 residues. Germline lookup yields CDR1 MNHEY and CDR2 SMNVEV (reference sequence).

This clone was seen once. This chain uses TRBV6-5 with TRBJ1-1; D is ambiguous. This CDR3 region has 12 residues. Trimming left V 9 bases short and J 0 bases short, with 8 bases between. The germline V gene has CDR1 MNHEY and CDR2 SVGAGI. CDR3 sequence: CASKTLNTEAFF. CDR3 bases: TGTGCCAGTAAGACCCTGAACACTGAAGCTTTCTTT.

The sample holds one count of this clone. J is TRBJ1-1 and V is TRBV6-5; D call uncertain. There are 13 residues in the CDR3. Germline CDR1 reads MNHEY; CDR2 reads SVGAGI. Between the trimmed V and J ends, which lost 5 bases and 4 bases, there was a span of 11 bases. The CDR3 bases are TGTGCCAGCAGTAACCGGGCGCTCACTGAAGCTTTCTTT. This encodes CASSNRALTEAFF.

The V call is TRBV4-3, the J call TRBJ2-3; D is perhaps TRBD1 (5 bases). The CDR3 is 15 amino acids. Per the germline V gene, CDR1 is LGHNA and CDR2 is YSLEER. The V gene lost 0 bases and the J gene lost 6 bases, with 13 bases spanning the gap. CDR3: CASSQDRGNGDTQYF. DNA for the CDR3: TGCGCCAGCAGCCAAGATAGGGGTAACGGGGATACGCAGTATTTT.